Below, 20 T cell receptor beta chains from the same sample are listed, as sequenced in a study of PD-L1 blockade in urothelial cancer. Repertoires were generated with immunoSEQ multiplex PCR, while TCRdb's copy carries only in-frame clones and drops some. The sample lists approximately 100,000 clones, 91% seen once, with 0.85% to 1% in the top ten. Sample: PBMCs, taken around atezolizumab (anti-PD-L1) treatment. Every receptor here comes from a woman aged 80 or over with urothelial cancer.

This clone was detected once. The V and J genes are TRBV27 and TRBJ2-3; 10 bases map to TRBD1. V was pared by 0 bases and J by 4 bases, with 1 base of the junction left unmatched. CDR1 and CDR2 (germline): MNHEY, SMNVEV (reference sequence). The CDR3 sequence is 15 residues long. The CDR3 spells CASSLSGTGADTQYF. The CDR3 DNA reads as TGTGCCAGCAGTTTATCGGGGACAGGGGCAGATACGCAGTATTTT.

The chain is built from TRBV4-1 and TRBJ2-1; D remains unclear. The CDR3 length is 12 residues. Per germline, CDR1 MGHRA and CDR2 YSYEKL. V was pared by 4 bases and J by 8 bases, with 9 bases between. The CDR3 nucleotides read TGCGCCAGCAGCCTTAGCTCCCATGAGCAGTTCTTC. Protein: CASSLSSHEQFF.

This chain connects TRBV5-1 to TRBJ2-7; 8 positions agree with TRBD1. The trim removed 3 bases at V and 2 bases at J, leaving 13 bases unmatched. The CDR3 covers 17 residues. Germline CDR1 and CDR2: SGHRS and YFSETQ. The chain's CDR3 is CASSSEAGTQGAYEQYF. CDR3 nucleotide sequence: TGCGCCAGCAGCTCCGAGGCTGGAACACAGGGGGCCTACGAGCAGTACTTC.

The chain combines TRBV5-6 with TRBJ1-2; D unclear. With 4 bases removed from V and 3 bases from J, the gap between germline ends came to 22 bases. Germline CDR1 SGHDT, CDR2 YYEEEE. The CDR3 contains 17 residues. The CDR3 DNA is TGTGCCAGCAGCGATTCCGGACTCTGGGCATTCGACTATGGCTACACCTTC. The encoded protein is CASSDSGLWAFDYGYTF.

V gene TRBV4-2 combines with J gene TRBJ2-3; tentative D call: TRBD1 (6 bases). The CDR3 sequence is 15 residues long. The V and J ends lost 4 bases and 1 base respectively, with 12 bases between them. Germline CDR1 LGHNA, CDR2 YNFKEQ. In DNA form, the CDR3 reads TGTGCCAGCAGCCCCAGGGGTCTCGGCACAGATACGCAGTATTTT. Its protein product is CASSPRGLGTDTQYF.

The chain has TRBV15 and TRBJ2-1; 13 positions match TRBD2. The CDR3 is 15 amino acids. CDR1 is LNHNV and CDR2 is YYDKDF in the germline V gene (reference sequence). The V and J ends lost 5 bases and 9 bases, in that order; junction bases with no gene match: 7. CDR3: CATSHGLAGEGEQFF. As DNA, the CDR3 is TGTGCCACCAGCCACGGACTAGCGGGAGAGGGTGAGCAGTTCTTC.

This clone was seen a handful of times. The rearrangement links TRBV2 to TRBJ1-2; D perhaps matches TRBD1 (6 bases). Trimming removed 8 bases from V and 3 bases from J, with 16 bases in between. The germline gives CDR1 SNHLY, CDR2 FYNNEI. CDR3 length equals 14 residues. The CDR3 reads CASRRTEDDYGYTF. In nucleotides, the CDR3 is TGTGCCAGCCGAAGGACAGAGGACGACTATGGCTACACCTTC.

The chain carries TRBV7-6 and TRBJ2-2; D remains ambiguous. This CDR3 region has 12 residues. V shed 2 bases and J shed 6 bases, with 4 bases lying between them. The germline gives CDR1 SGHVS, CDR2 FNYEAQ. This CDR3 reads CASSLLPGELFF. The CDR3 coding sequence is TGTGCCAGCAGCTTACTTCCCGGGGAGCTGTTTTTT.

This chain joins TRBV5-1 and TRBJ1-2; a weak D match, TRBD1 (6 bases). The germline V and J ends were trimmed by 0 bases and 5 bases, with 14 bases remaining between them. The CDR3 has 15 residues. In germline, CDR1 is SGHRS, CDR2 YFSETQ. The CDR3 region is CASSLGQEKDYGYTF. CDR3 sequence (DNA): TGCGCCAGCAGCTTGGGACAGGAAAAGGATTATGGCTACACCTTC.

The V and J genes are TRBV2 and TRBJ2-7, with TRBD1 matching 8 bases. V shed 5 bases and J 4 bases; nucleotides not matched to a gene: 7. The CDR3 is 14 amino acids. The V gene's germline CDR1 is SNHLY and CDR2 FYNNEI. CDR3 amino acids: CASSPSRGQYEQYF. The CDR3 coding sequence is TGTGCCAGCAGTCCCAGCAGGGGGCAATACGAGCAGTACTTC.

The chain employs TRBV30 and TRBJ2-5, with D maybe TRBD2 (6 bases). This CDR3 has 13 amino acids. The germline CDR1 and CDR2 sequences are GTSNPN and SVGIG (reference sequence). The V end was cut by 1 base, the J end by 1 base, with 7 bases between. DNA of the CDR3: TGTGCCTGGAGTGGGGGACTCCAAGAGACCCAGTACTTC. Its translation is CAWSGGLQETQYF.

The genes are TRBV5-1 and TRBJ2-5; 9 nucleotides agree with TRBD1. The germline gives CDR1 SGHRS, CDR2 YFSETQ. This CDR3 spans 16 amino acids. Germline trimming cut 2 bases from V and 0 bases from J; bases unmatched to any gene: 5. The CDR3 coding sequence is TGCGCCAGCAGCTTTTCGACAGGGGGACACCAAGAGACCCAGTACTTC. This translates into CASSFSTGGHQETQYF.

The J gene is TRBJ1-2, the V gene TRBV18; perhaps TRBD1 as D (5 bases). This CDR3 spans 14 amino acids. Germline V gene data show CDR1 as KGHSH and CDR2 as LQKENI. V dropped 3 bases and J dropped 4 bases, with 12 bases sitting between them. The CDR3 nucleotides are TGTGCCAGCTCACCCCAGGACATGGGCTATGGCTACACCTTC. It translates to CASSPQDMGYGYTF.

The chain links TRBV5-1 to TRBJ2-1; 10 bases agree with TRBD2. J lost 4 bases, V lost 0 bases, and 1 base had no gene match. The V gene's germline CDR1 is SGHRS and CDR2 YFSETQ. The CDR3 consists of 15 residues. In DNA, the CDR3 is TGCGCCAGCAGCTTGGCACTAGCGGGATACAATGAGCAGTTCTTC. Encoded protein: CASSLALAGYNEQFF.

V gene TRBV15 combines with J gene TRBJ1-2, with 7 nucleotides matching TRBD1. The CDR3 has 14 residues. CDR1 and CDR2 (germline): LNHNV, YYDKDF (reference sequence). Trimming cost V 3 bases and J 4 bases; bases outside gene matches: 5. CDR3 DNA sequence: TGTGCCACCAGCAGGTGGGGACAGTCCTATGGCTACACCTTC. Protein sequence: CATSRWGQSYGYTF.

This chain links TRBV28 with TRBJ1-5; D is possibly TRBD1 (5 bases). In germline, CDR1 is MDHEN, CDR2 SYDVKM. The CDR3 has 15 residues. The V and J ends lost 7 bases and 7 bases respectively, with 20 bases between them. The CDR3 is CASNRRTLMGQPQHF. In nucleotides, the CDR3 is TGTGCCAGCAATCGAAGGACACTCATGGGCCAGCCCCAGCATTTT. Filled out from reference TRBV28 and TRBJ1-5, the complete variable domain reads DVKVTQSSRYLVKRTGEKVFLECVQDMDHENMFWYRQDPGLGLRLIYFSYDVKMKEKGDIPEGYSVSREKKERFSLILESASTNQTSMYLCASNRRTLMGQPQHFGDGTRLSIL.

J is TRBJ2-1 and V is TRBV27; D might be TRBD1 (6 bases). Trimming removed 3 bases at V and 15 bases at J, with 18 bases between. The germline CDR1 and CDR2 sequences are MNHEY and SMNVEV (reference sequence). The CDR3 totals 13 residues. In DNA form, the CDR3 reads TGTGCCAGCAGTTTGTTCGCCCGGGACAATCCGTTCTTC. This sequence encodes CASSLFARDNPFF.

The chain links TRBV15 to TRBJ1-1; 7 bases match TRBD1. Unmatched junction bases numbered 7, after V lost 5 bases and J lost 4 bases. There are 14 residues in the CDR3. Looked up from germline, CDR1 is LNHNV and CDR2 is YYDKDF (reference sequence). This chain's CDR3 is CATSQDRVGTEAFF. CDR3 nucleotides: TGTGCCACCAGCCAAGACAGGGTCGGCACTGAAGCTTTCTTT.

This chain connects TRBV10-3 to TRBJ2-7; 7 bases are a match to TRBD1. The CDR3 is 14 amino acids. V gave up 4 bases and J gave up 5 bases; unmatched junction bases: 8. From germline, CDR1 is ENHRY and CDR2 SYGVKD. The CDR3 sequence: CAISGGQGVHEQYF. The DNA of the CDR3 is TGTGCCATCAGTGGGGGGCAGGGGGTTCACGAGCAGTACTTC.

V gene TRBV5-6 combines with J gene TRBJ2-7; 9 bases fit TRBD1. This CDR3 has 15 amino acids. Germline-derived CDR1 and CDR2 are SGHDT and YYEEEE. J gave up 7 bases and V 1 base, and 9 bases lay outside the gene matches. The CDR3 DNA is TGTGCCAGCAGCTTGCGACGGGACAGGGTCGGGGAGCAGTACTTC. This codes for CASSLRRDRVGEQYF.